The 7 T cell receptor beta chains below come from one sample, sequenced in a study of blood T cells in healthy people across ages. The use of a sample-barcoded 5' primer and a J-beta primer mix characterized a second PCR of roughly 7 to 11 cycles. Via MiXCR, TCRdb re-called the 5' RACE reads, giving one row per CDR3 protein. Here the sample spans roughly 1.5 million distinct CDR3 sequences, 35% to 45% being singletons. Sequencing was done on a sample of blood. These receptor sequences come from a woman under 30 in good health.

A few counts support this clonotype. The chain uses TRBV6-1 and TRBJ2-1; the D gene is possibly TRBD1 (5 bases). V was pared by 5 bases and J by 15 bases, with 20 bases between. The germline gives CDR1 MNHNS, CDR2 SASEGT. The CDR3 extends over 13 amino acids. CDR3 loop: CASSFGATVELFF. CDR3 sequence (DNA): TGTGCCAGCAGTTTTGGGGCGACGGTGGAACTGTTCTTC.

The table lists this clonotype with many counts. The chain links TRBV7-2 to TRBJ2-3, with D possibly called TRBD1 or TRBD2 (5 bases each). Germline CDR1 is SGHTA and CDR2 is FQGNSA. CDR3 length equals 13 residues. The V end lost 5 bases, the J end lost 10 bases, and 16 bases lay between the germline ends. CDR3 in DNA: TGTGCCAGCAGCCCAACCACCGGGACCCCGCAGTATTTT. This translates into CASSPTTGTPQYF.

This chain connects TRBV5-1 to TRBJ1-4, with D hard to call. The CDR3 runs to 15 residues. Trimming left V 0 bases short and J 3 bases short, with 9 bases between. CDR1 is SGHRS and CDR2 is YFSETQ in the germline V gene. CDR3 bases: TGCGCCAGCAGCTTGGCGGCAGTTTCTAATGAAAAACTGTTTTTT. Residues: CASSLAAVSNEKLFF.

The chain recombines TRBV6-5 with TRBJ2-1, with D unclear. CDR3 size: 16 residues. V was pared by 6 bases and J by 5 bases, with 20 bases between. Germline CDR1 MNHEY, CDR2 SVGAGI. CDR3: CASSPWTYGGNNEQFF. CDR3 in DNA: TGTGCCAGCAGCCCCTGGACCTACGGCGGTAACAATGAGCAGTTCTTC.

This rearrangement joins TRBV7-3 to TRBJ1-1, with D hard to call. The germline V gene has CDR1 SGHTA and CDR2 FQGTGA. There are 13 residues in the CDR3. Trimming cost V 5 bases and J 1 base, with 8 bases left between them. CDR3 amino acids: CASSTLANTEAFF. CDR3 DNA sequence: TGTGCCAGCAGCACCCTCGCGAACACTGAAGCTTTCTTT.

The gene calls are TRBV2 and TRBJ2-7, with D unclear. Germline V lookup: CDR1 SNHLY, CDR2 FYNNEI. Trimming left V 4 bases short and J 4 bases short, with 8 bases between. This CDR3 spans 12 amino acids. CDR3 sequence (DNA): TGTGCCAGCAGTGCTCTGGATTACGAGCAGTACTTC. This encodes CASSALDYEQYF.

The chain recombines TRBV6-5 with TRBJ2-7, with 9 positions matching TRBD2. Losses at the gene ends were 7 bases for V and 6 bases for J; bases not matched to a gene: 10. The CDR3 covers 14 residues. CDR1 is MNHEY and CDR2 is SVGAGI in the germline V gene. The CDR3 region has the DNA TGTGCCAGCAAAATCGGACTAGCGACGGCCGAGCAGTACTTC. Translation gives CASKIGLATAEQYF.